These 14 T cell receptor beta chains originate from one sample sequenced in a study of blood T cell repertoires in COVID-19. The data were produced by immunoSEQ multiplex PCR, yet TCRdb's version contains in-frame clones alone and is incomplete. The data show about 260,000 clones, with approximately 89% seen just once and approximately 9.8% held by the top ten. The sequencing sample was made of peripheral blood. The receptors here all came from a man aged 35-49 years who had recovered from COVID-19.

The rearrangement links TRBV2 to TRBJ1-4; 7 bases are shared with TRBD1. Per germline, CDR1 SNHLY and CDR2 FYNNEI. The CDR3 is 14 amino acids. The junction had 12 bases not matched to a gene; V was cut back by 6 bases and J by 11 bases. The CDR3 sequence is CASSLTGMRWKLFF. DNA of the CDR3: TGTGCCAGCAGCTTGACAGGGATGAGGTGGAAACTGTTTTTT.

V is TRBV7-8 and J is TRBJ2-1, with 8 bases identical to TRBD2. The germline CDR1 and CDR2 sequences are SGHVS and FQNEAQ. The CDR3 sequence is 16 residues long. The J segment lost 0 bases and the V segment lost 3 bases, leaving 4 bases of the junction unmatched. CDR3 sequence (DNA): TGTGCCAGCAGCTTCTCGGGGGGGCTCTCCTACAATGAGCAGTTCTTC. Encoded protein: CASSFSGGLSYNEQFF. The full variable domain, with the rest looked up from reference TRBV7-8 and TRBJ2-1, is GAGVSQSPRYKVAKRGQDVALRCDPISGHVSLFWYQQALGQGPEFLTYFQNEAQLDKSGLPSDRFFAERPEGSVSTLKIQRTQQEDSAVYLCASSFSGGLSYNEQFFGPGTRLTVL.

The CDR3, as DNA: TGCGCCAGCAGCCAAAGAAGCGGGGGGACCGGCACAGATACGCAGTATTTT. It encodes CASSQRSGGTGTDTQYF. The rearrangement joins TRBV5-1 to TRBJ2-3; the match to TRBD2 covers 9 bases. Germline lookup yields CDR1 SGHRS and CDR2 YFSETQ. J was trimmed by 1 base and V by 4 bases; bases with no gene match: 10. The CDR3 is 17 residues long.

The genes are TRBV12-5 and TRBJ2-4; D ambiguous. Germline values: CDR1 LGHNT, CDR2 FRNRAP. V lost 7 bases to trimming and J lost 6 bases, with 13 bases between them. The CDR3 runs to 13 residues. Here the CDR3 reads CASAELRSNIQYF. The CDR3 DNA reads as TGTGCTAGTGCCGAACTAAGATCAAACATTCAGTACTTC.

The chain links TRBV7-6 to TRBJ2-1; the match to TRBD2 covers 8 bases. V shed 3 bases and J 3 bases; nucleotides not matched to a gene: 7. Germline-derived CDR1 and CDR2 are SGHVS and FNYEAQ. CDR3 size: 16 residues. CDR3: CASSLGTSLGYNEQFF. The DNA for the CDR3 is TGTGCCAGCAGCTTGGGGACTAGTTTAGGCTACAATGAGCAGTTCTTC.

As DNA, the CDR3 is TGTGCCAGCAGCCGGGACTACATAAGTACTGAGCAGTTCTTC. Its translation: CASSRDYISTEQFF. J is TRBJ2-1 and V is TRBV7-2; 7 nucleotides match TRBD2. The CDR3 contains 14 residues. Losses at the gene ends were 5 bases for V and 9 bases for J; bases not matched to a gene: 10. CDR1 is SGHTA, CDR2 FQGNSA, per germline.

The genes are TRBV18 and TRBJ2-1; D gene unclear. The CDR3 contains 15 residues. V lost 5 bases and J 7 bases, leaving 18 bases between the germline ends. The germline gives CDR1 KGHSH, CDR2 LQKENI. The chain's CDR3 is CASSYYAVAGNEQFF. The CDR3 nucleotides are TGTGCCAGCTCATACTACGCTGTAGCTGGTAATGAGCAGTTCTTC.

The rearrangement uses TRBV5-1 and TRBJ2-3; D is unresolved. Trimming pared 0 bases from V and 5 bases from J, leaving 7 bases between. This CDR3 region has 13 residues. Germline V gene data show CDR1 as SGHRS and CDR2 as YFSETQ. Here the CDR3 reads CASSLGPRDTQYF. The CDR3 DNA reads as TGCGCCAGCAGCTTGGGCCCGCGAGATACGCAGTATTTT.

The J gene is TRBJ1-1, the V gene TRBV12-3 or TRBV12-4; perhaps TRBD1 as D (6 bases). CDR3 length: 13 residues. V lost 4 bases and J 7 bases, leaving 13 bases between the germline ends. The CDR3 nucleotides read TGTGCCAGCAGTTCATCAGGGGCCGTTGAAGCTTTCTTT. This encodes CASSSSGAVEAFF.

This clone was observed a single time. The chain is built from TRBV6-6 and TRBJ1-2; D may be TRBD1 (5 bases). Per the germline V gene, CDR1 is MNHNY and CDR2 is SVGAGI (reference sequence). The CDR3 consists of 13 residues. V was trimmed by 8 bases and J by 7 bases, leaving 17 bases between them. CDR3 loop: CASDQGARFGYTF. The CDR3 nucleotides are TGTGCCAGCGACCAAGGGGCCAGATTTGGCTACACCTTC.

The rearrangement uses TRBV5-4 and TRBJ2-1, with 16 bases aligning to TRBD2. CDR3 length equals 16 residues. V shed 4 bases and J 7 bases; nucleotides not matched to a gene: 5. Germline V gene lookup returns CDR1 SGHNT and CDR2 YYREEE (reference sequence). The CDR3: CASSQGLAGGLNEQFF. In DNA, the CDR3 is TGTGCCAGCAGCCAGGGACTAGCGGGGGGGCTGAATGAGCAGTTCTTC.

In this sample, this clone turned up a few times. This CDR3 reads CAWIRDRGNTEAFF. The CDR3 nucleotides read TGTGCCTGGATCCGGGACAGGGGAAACACTGAAGCTTTCTTT. The V and J genes are TRBV30 and TRBJ1-1, with 10 bases that match TRBD1. The V gene end was trimmed by 4 bases and the J gene end by 2 bases; junction bases not matched to a gene: 4. The CDR3 is 14 amino acids. Per germline, CDR1 GTSNPN and CDR2 SVGIG (reference sequence).

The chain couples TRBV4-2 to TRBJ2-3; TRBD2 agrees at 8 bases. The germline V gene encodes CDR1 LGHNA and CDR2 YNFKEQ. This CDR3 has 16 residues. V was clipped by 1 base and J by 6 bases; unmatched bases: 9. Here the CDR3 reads CASSQVHGGASDTQYF. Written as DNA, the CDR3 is TGTGCCAGCAGCCAAGTCCACGGGGGGGCCTCGGATACGCAGTATTTT.

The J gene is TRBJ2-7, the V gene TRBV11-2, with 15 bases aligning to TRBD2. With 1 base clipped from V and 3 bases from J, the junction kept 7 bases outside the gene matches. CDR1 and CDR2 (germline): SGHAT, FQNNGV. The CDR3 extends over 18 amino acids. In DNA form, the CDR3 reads TGTGCCAGCAGCTTAGGGACTAGCGGGAGGGCCAACTACTACGAGCAGTACTTC. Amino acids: CASSLGTSGRANYYEQYF.